Presented here are 2 T cell receptor beta chains from one specimen sequenced in a study of metastatic and nonmetastatic thyroid tumors. With MiXCR, TCRdb reprocessed the PCR reads. The sample lists about 14,000 clones; 32% were seen once. Thyroid surgery was performed in patients who had received no treatment beforehand. The material sequenced was tumor tissue. These receptors were obtained from a female donor with papillary thyroid cancer or a benign thyroid nodule (not recorded which). Some clones in this sample may be carry-over from other donors' samples.

V is TRBV19 and J is TRBJ1-2; tentatively, D is TRBD1 (6 bases). This CDR3 contains 14 residues. Trimming cost V 6 bases and J 6 bases, with 17 bases left between them. Per germline, CDR1 LNHDA and CDR2 SQIVND (reference sequence). In DNA, the CDR3 is TGTGCCAGTAGCCGGGGGCTAAGTCTGGATGGCTACACCTTC. Translating gives CASSRGLSLDGYTF.

The chain employs TRBV5-1 and TRBJ2-7; 7 bases line up with TRBD1. Germline lookup yields CDR1 SGHRS and CDR2 YFSETQ. V shed 7 bases, J shed 4 bases, and the junction held 5 bases outside the gene matches. CDR3 length equals 12 residues. CDR3 DNA: TGCGCCAGCCGGACAGGAGAATACGAGCAGTACTTC. Translated: CASRTGEYEQYF.